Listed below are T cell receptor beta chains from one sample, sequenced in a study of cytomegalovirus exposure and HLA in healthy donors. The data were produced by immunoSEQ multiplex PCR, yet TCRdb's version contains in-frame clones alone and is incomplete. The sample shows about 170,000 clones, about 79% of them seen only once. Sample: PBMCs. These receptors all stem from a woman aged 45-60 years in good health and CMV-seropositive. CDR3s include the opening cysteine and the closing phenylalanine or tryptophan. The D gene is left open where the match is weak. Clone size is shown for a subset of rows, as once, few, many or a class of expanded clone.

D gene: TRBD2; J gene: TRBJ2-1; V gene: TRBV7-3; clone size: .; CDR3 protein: CASSLTGAGGSYGEQFF; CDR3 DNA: TGTGCCAGCAGCTTAACGGGAGCGGGAGGGTCATATGGTGAGCAGTTCTTC
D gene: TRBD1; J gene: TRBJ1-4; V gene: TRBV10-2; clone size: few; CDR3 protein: CASGTGLDEKLFF; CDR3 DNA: TGCGCCAGCGGGACAGGGCTGGACGAAAAACTGTTTTTT
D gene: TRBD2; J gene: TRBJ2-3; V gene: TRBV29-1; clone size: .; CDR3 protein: CSATSGRRDTQYF; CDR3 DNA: TGCAGCGCGACTAGCGGGAGAAGAGATACGCAGTATTTT
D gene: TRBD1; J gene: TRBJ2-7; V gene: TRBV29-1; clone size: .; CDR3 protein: CSVAGGAYEQYF; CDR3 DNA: TGCAGCGTTGCAGGGGGCGCGTACGAGCAGTACTTC
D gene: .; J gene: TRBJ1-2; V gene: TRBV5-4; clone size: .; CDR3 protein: CASSLVYSGYGYTF; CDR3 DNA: TGTGCCAGCAGCTTGGTATATTCGGGGTATGGCTACACCTTC
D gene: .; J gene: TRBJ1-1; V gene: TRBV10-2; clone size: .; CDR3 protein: CASSSDRVNTEAFF; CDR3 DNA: TGCGCCAGCAGTTCCGACAGAGTGAACACTGAAGCTTTCTTT
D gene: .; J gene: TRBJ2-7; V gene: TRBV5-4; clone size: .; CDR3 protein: CASSSRVFGEQYF; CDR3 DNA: TGTGCCAGCAGTTCCAGGGTTTTCGGGGAGCAGTACTTC
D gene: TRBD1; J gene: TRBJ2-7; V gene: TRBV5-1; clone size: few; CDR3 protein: CASSIRQGGAYEQYF; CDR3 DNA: TGCGCCAGCAGCATCAGACAGGGGGGGGCCTACGAGCAGTACTTC
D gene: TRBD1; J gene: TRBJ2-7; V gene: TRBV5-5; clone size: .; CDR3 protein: CASSFGQGAIEQYF; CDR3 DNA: TGTGCCAGCAGCTTTGGGCAGGGGGCGATCGAGCAGTACTTC
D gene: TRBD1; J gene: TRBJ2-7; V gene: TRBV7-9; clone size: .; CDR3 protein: CASSSRTGSAHEQYF; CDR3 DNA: TGTGCCAGCAGCTCAAGGACAGGGTCGGCGCACGAGCAGTACTTC
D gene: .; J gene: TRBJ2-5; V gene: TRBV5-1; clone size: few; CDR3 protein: CASSQLSTGQETQYF; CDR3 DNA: TGCGCCAGCAGCCAACTTTCTACAGGCCAAGAGACCCAGTACTTC
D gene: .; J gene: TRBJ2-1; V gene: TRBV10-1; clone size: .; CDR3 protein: CASSESGGPYNEQFF; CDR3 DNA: TGCGCCAGCAGTGAGTCGGGGGGGCCCTACAATGAGCAGTTCTTC
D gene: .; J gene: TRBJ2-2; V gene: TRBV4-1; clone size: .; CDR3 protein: CASSQGYRVTLVPGELFF; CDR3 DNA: TGCGCCAGCAGCCAAGGGTACAGGGTAACGTTAGTCCCCGGGGAGCTGTTTTTT
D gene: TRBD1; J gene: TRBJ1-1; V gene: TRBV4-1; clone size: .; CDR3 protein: CASSHSSGTGRVSTEAFF; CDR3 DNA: TGCGCCAGCAGCCACTCATCCGGGACAGGGCGAGTCAGCACTGAAGCTTTCTTT
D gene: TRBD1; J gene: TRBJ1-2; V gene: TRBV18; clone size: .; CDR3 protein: CASSLDRGWGYTF; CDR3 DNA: TGTGCCAGCTCACTCGACAGGGGTTGGGGCTACACCTTC
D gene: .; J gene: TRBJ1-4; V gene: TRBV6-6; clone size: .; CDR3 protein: CASGEGGREKLFF; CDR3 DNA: TGTGCCAGCGGGGAGGGTGGTCGCGAAAAACTGTTTTTT
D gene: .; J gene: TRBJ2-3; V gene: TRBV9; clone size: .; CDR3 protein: CASSVERFTDTQYF; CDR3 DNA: TGTGCCAGCAGCGTAGAGAGGTTCACAGATACGCAGTATTTT
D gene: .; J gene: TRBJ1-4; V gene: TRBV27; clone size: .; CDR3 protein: CASSLSASKEKLFF; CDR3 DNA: TGTGCCAGCAGTTTATCGGCCAGTAAAGAAAAACTGTTTTTT
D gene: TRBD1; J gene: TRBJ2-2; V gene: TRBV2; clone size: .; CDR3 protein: CASSLGTGGTGELFF; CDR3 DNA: TGTGCCAGCAGCCTCGGGACAGGGGGCACCGGGGAGCTGTTTTTT
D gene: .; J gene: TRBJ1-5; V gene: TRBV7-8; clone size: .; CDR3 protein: CASSLEGGTKPQHF; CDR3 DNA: TGTGCCAGCAGCTTAGAGGGGGGGACGAAGCCCCAGCATTTT
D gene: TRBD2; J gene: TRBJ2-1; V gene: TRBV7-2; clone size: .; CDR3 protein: CASSLDRLAGGTSQFF; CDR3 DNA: TGTGCCAGCAGCTTAGATAGGCTAGCGGGGGGGACAAGCCAGTTCTTC
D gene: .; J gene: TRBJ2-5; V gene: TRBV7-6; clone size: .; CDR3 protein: CASSLGSGRQETQYF; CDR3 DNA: TGTGCCAGCAGCTTAGGTAGCGGAAGACAAGAGACCCAGTACTTC
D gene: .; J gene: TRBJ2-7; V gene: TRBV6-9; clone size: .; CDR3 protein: CASSWQDSSTEQYF; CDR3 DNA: TGTGCCAGCAGTTGGCAGGACTCCTCCACCGAGCAGTACTTC
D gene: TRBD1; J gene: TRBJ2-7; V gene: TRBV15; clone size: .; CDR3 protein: CATSREGTVDF; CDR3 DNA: TGTGCCACCAGCAGAGAGGGGACAGTAGACTTC
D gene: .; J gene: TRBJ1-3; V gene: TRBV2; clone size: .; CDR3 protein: CASSGQVASGNTIYF; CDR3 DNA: TGTGCCAGCAGTGGACAGGTAGCCTCTGGAAACACCATATATTTT
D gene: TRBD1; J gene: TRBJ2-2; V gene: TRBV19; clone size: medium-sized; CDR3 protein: CASSIQGATGELFF; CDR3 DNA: TGTGCCAGTAGTATACAGGGGGCTACCGGGGAGCTGTTTTTT
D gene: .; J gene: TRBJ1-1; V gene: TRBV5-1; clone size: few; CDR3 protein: CASGQPEGNTEAFF; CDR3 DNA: TGCGCCAGCGGGCAACCCGAAGGGAACACTGAAGCTTTCTTT
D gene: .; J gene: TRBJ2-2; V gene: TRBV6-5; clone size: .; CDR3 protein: CASRGGTGELFF; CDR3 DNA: TGTGCCAGCCGAGGGGGAACCGGGGAGCTGTTTTTT
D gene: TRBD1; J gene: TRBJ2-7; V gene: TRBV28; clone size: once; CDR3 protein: CASTSAGTGALEKYF; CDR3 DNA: TGTGCCAGCACCTCTGCCGGGACAGGAGCTCTGGAGAAGTACTTC
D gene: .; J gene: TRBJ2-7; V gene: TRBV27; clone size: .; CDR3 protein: CASSILPGETYEQYF; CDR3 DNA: TGTGCCAGCAGTATCCTACCAGGGGAAACCTACGAGCAGTACTTC
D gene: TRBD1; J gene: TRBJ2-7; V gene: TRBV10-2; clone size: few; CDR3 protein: CASRLPGQGGEQYF; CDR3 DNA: TGCGCCAGCAGGCTACCGGGACAGGGCGGCGAGCAGTACTTC
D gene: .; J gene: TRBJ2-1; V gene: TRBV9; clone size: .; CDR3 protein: CASSGGGGLPGNEQFF; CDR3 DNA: TGTGCCAGCAGCGGAGGCGGGGGCCTACCCGGTAATGAGCAGTTCTTC
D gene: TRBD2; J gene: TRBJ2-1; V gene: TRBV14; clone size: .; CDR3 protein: CASSQPRLAFNEQFF; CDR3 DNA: TGTGCCAGCAGCCAACCTAGACTAGCATTCAATGAGCAGTTCTTC
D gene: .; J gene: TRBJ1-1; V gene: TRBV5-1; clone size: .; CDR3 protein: CASSPREGNTEAFF; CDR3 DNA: TGCGCCAGCAGTCCGAGAGAGGGGAACACTGAAGCTTTCTTT
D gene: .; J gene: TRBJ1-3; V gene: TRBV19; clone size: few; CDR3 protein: CASSLTYSGNTIYF; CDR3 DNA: TGTGCCAGTAGTTTAACATACTCTGGAAACACCATATATTTT
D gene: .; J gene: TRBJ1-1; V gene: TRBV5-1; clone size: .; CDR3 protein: CASSPRTAGMVEAFF; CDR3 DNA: TGCGCCAGCAGCCCCCGGACCGCGGGGATGGTTGAAGCTTTCTTT
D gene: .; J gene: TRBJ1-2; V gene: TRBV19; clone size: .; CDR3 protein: CASTYSILPGNGYTF; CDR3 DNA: TGTGCCAGTACTTACAGTATTCTACCGGGAAATGGCTACACCTTC
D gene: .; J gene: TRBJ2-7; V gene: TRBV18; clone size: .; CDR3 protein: CASSPPSEPWEQYF; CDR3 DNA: TGTGCCAGCTCACCACCGTCGGAGCCTTGGGAGCAGTACTTC
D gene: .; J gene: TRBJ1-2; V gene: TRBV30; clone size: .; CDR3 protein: CAWSRSVAGRYGYTF; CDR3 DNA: TGTGCCTGGAGTAGGTCGGTAGCAGGGCGATATGGCTACACCTTC
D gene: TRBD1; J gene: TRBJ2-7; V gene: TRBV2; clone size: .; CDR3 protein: CASRTRTGGMNEQYF; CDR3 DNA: TGTGCCAGCAGGACCCGGACAGGGGGCATGAACGAGCAGTACTTC
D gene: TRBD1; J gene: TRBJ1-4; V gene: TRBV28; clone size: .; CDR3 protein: CASSGGDRAEKLFF; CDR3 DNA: TGTGCCAGCAGCGGGGGGGACAGGGCCGAAAAACTGTTTTTT